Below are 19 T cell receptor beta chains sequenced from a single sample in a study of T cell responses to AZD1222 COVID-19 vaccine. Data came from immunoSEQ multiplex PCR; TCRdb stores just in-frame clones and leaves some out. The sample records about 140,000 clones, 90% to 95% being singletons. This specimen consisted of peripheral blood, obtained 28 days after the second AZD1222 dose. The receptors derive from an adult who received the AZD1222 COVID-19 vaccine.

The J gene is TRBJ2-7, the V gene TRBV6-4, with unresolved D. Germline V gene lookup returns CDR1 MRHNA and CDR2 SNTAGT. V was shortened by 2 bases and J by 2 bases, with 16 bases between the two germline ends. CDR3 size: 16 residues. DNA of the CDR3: TGTGCCAGCAGTGACATACTATGGTGTGTTCCCTACGAGCAGTACTTC. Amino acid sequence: CASSDILWCVPYEQYF.

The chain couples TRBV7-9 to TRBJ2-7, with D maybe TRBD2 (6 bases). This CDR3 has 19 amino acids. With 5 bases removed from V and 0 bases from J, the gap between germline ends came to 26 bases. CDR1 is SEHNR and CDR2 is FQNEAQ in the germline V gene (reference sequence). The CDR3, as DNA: TGTGCCAGCAGCACACAACCCTCCATCGGAGGGATGAGCTCCTACGAGCAGTACTTC. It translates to CASSTQPSIGGMSSYEQYF.

The CDR3 DNA is TGTGCCAGCGTGAGCCCGGGAGGGACCGGGGAGCTGTTTTTT. It encodes CASVSPGGTGELFF. The chain recombines TRBV2 with TRBJ2-2; 8 bases are a match to TRBD2. V lost 8 bases, J lost 5 bases, and 7 bases stayed unmatched. The CDR3 totals 14 residues. Germline CDR1 reads SNHLY; CDR2 reads FYNNEI. Based on the CDR3 plus reference TRBV2 and TRBJ2-2, the full variable domain is EPEVTQTPSHQVTQMGQEVILRCVPISNHLYFYWYRQILGQKVEFLVSFYNNEISEKSEIFDDQFSVERPDGSNFTLKIRSTKLEDSAMYFCASVSPGGTGELFFGEGSRLTVL.

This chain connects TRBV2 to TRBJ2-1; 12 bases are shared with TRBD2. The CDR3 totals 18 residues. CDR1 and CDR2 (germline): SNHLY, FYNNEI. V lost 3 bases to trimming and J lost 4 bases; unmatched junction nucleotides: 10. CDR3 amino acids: CASSDRRGLAGGYNEQFF. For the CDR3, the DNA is TGTGCCAGCAGTGATCGCCGTGGGCTAGCGGGAGGGTACAATGAGCAGTTCTTC.

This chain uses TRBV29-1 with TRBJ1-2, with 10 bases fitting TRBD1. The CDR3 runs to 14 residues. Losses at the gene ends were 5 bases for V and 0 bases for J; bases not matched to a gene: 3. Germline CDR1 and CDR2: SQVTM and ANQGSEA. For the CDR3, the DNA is TGCAGCGTTTCGGACAGGGGGACTAACTATGGCTACACCTTC. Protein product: CSVSDRGTNYGYTF.

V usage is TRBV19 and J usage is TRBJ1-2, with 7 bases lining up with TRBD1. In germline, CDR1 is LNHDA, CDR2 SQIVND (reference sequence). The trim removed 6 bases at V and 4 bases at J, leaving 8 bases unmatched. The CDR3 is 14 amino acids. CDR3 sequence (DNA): TGTGCCAGTAGGAACAGGGGCTCGCGCTATGGCTACACCTTC. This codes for CASRNRGSRYGYTF. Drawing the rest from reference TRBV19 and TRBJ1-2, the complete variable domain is DGGITQSPKYLFRKEGQNVTLSCEQNLNHDAMYWYRQDPGQGLRLIYYSQIVNDFQKGDIAEGYSVSREKKESFPLTVTSAQKNPTAFYLCASRNRGSRYGYTFGSGTRLTVV.

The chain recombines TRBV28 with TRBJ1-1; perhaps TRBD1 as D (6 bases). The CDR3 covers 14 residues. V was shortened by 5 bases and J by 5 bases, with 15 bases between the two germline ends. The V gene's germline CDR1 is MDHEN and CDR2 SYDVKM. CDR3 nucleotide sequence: TGTGCCAGCAGTATAACACAGGGTCGAACTGAAGCTTTCTTT. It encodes CASSITQGRTEAFF.

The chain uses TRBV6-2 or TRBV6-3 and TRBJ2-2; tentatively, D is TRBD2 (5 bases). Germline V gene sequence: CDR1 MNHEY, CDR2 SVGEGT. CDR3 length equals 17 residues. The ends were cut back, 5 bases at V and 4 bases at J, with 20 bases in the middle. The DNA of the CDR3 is TGTGCCAGCAGTGGACTCGGTGGGCGGAATTTCACCGGGGAGCTGTTTTTT. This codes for CASSGLGGRNFTGELFF.

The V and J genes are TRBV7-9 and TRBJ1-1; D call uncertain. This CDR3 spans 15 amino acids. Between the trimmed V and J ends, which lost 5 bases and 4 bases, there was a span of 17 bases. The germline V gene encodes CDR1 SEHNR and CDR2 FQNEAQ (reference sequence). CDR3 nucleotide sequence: TGTGCCAGCAGCGCAGCCATTCCCGCGGTCACTGAAGCTTTCTTT. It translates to CASSAAIPAVTEAFF.

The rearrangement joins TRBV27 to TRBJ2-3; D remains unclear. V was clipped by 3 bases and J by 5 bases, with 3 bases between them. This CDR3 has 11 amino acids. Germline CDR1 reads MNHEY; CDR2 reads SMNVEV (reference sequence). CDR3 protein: CASSFGDTQYF. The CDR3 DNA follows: TGTGCCAGCAGTTTTGGAGATACGCAGTATTTT.

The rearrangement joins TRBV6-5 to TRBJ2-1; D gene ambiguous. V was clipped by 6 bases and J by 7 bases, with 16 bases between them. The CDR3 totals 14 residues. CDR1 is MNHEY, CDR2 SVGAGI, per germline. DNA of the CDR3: TGTGCCAGCAGACCCCGGAACGAGCCAAATGAGCAGTTCTTC. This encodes CASRPRNEPNEQFF.

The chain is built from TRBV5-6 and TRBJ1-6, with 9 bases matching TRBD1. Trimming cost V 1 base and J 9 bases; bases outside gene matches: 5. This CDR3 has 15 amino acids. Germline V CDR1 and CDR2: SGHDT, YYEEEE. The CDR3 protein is CASSLWTGVGSPLHF. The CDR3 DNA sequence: TGTGCCAGCAGCTTGTGGACAGGGGTTGGTTCACCCCTCCACTTT.

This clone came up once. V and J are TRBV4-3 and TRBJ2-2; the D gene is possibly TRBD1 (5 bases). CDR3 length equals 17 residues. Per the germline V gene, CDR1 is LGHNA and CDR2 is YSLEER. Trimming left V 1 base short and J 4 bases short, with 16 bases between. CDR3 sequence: CASSQAPGAFSTGELFF. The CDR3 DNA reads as TGCGCCAGCAGCCAAGCTCCTGGGGCTTTCTCCACCGGGGAGCTGTTTTTT.

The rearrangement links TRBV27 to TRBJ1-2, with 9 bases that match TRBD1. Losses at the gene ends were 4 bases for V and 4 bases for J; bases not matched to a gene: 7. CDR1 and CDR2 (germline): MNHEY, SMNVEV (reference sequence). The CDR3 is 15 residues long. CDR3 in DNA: TGTGCCAGCAGTTCGCTCGGACAGGGGCCCTATGGCTACACCTTC. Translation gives CASSSLGQGPYGYTF.

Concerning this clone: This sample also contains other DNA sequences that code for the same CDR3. CDR3 nucleotide sequence: TGTGCCAGCAGCTTAGCCTCCTCCTACGAGCAGTACTTC. Protein sequence: CASSLASSYEQYF. The chain combines TRBV7-6 with TRBJ2-7; D remains ambiguous. The CDR3 sequence is 13 residues long. The germline gives CDR1 SGHVS, CDR2 FNYEAQ. Trimming removed 0 bases from V and 0 bases from J, with 3 bases in between. The full variable domain, in which reference TRBV7-6 and TRBJ2-7 provide the parts outside the CDR3, is GAGVSQSPRYKVTKRGQDVALRCDPISGHVSLYWYRQALGQGPEFLTYFNYEAQQDKSGLPNDRFSAERPEGSISTLTIQRTEQRDSAMYRCASSLASSYEQYFGPGTRLTVT.

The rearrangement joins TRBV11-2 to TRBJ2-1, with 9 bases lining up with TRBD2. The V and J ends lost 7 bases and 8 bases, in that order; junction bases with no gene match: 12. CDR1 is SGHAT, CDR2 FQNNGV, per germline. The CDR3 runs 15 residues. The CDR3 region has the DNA TGTGCCAGCAACGCTATCGGCGGGGGGGCGGATGAGCAGTTCTTC. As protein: CASNAIGGGADEQFF.

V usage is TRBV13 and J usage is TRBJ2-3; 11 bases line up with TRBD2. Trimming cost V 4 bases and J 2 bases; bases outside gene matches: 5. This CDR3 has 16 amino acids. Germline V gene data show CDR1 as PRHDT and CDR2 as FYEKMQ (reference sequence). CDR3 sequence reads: CASSSRLAGTTDTQYF. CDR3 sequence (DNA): TGTGCCAGCAGCTCTCGACTAGCGGGAACCACAGATACGCAGTATTTT.

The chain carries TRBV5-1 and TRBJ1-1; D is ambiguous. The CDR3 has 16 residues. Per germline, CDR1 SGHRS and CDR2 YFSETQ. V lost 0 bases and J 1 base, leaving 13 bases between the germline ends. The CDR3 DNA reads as TGCGCCAGCAGCTTGGAGGGATGGGCGGGGAACACTGAAGCTTTCTTT. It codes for CASSLEGWAGNTEAFF.

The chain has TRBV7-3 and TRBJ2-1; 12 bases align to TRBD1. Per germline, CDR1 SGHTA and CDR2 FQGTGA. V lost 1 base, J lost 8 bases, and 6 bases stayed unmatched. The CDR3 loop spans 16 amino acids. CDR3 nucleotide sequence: TGTGCCAGCAGCTTAATCGGGACAGGGGGCCGTGATGAGCAGTTCTTC. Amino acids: CASSLIGTGGRDEQFF.